This TCR beta chain was retrieved from a study of T-cell memory formation after mild COVID-19 (dated by TCRdb to about 2021). With respect to the entire study: TCR sequence clusters from the two donors were largely donor specific. Two young, previously healthy adult volunteers made up the cohort, one male and one female. In two donors, T-cell clones that expanded and contracted after mild COVID-19 were tracked by sequencing TCRalpha and TCRbeta repertoires over time. What the research found in general, with its limitations: SARS-CoV-2 specificity was not confirmed for the second-wave clones peaking on day 37. From day 15 to 85, contracting clones showed balanced CD4/CD8 phenotypes, whereas a second wave of clones that expanded from day 15 to 37 leaned towards CD4+. Only a couple of mild cases were covered by the study, and larger cohorts that include severe cases with pre-infection samples were considered necessary. The detection of some responding clones in pre-infection memory suggests that pre-existing cross-reactive memory T cells joined the SARS-CoV-2 response. Contracting CD4+ clones were located mainly in the CM and EM memory subsets, whereas CD8+ clones were found to be enriched in EMRA.

Details on this clonotype: It has no known antigen specificity. No much larger clonotype is one base removed from it; base qualities were not supplied.

PBMCs were isolated by Ficoll-Paque density gradient centrifugation. The CDR3, from cysteine to phenylalanine, totals 13 residues. Only CDR3 DNA remains: 39 bases, in frame from the first base. At the junction V is shortened by 5 bases and J by 6 bases; bases outside the gene matches: 4. Looking up the germline V gene yields CDR1 MNHEY and CDR2 SVGAGI. TCRdb records Illumina NovaSeq 6000 as the sequencer. Using 5'RACE with constant-segment primers, TCRalpha and TCRbeta cDNA libraries were constructed, with sample barcodes and unique molecular identifiers added in the process. RNA was extracted from every sample with Trizol reagent. Libraries were amplified in two PCR steps, with a second sample barcode and Illumina TruSeq adapters added in the second step. Sequencing of libraries was performed on an Illumina NovaSeq with 2 x 150 bp paired-end reads. From the authors' description of their analysis: Demultiplexing of reads and collapsing into UMI-guided consensus sequences were performed with migec v1.2.7. With mixcr v2.1.11, UMI consensuses were aligned to TRA and TRB V and J templates and assembled into clonotypes. A clonotype was counted as expanded or contracted only if both edgeR and NoisET called the change significant, with noise models trained on biological replicates. For edgeR calls, the cutoffs were a false discovery rate-adjusted p below 0.01 and a log2 fold-change threshold of 1. PCA with hierarchical clustering of max-normalized trajectories of the 1000 most abundant clonotypes was used as exploratory dynamics analysis. The CD4 or CD8 phenotype of responding clones was assigned using the separately sequenced CD4+ and CD8+ repertoires. TCRdb reprocessing: public reads trimmed at Q25 with fastp, clones called with MiXCR, in-frame beta chains kept. Duplicate CDR3 protein sequences are folded into a single record with the most common DNA and genes. What appears here as the V and J calls and clone size reflects TCRdb's work, not the paper's. The sample table shows hundreds of thousands of distinct CDR3 sequences, and 20% are seen once. The top ten constitute under 15% of the sample.

The sample was PBMCs or a T cell subset sorted from them (not recorded which). This sequence uses TRBV6-5 and TRBJ2-5; 9 middle bases align to TRBD1. This receptor was taken from an adult woman who had mild COVID-19 (a few samples of this study predate the infection). The sample titles of this study are shuffled in the database, so cell type and time point are left out; the donor was told from shared clones. The CDR3 region reads CASSQDRGQTQYF. The nucleotide sequence reads as follows: TGTGCCAGCAGTCAGGACAGGGGACAGACCCAGTACTTC.